This T cell receptor beta chain came from a study of T cells after yellow fever vaccination. About the study: Any fraction with a low cell number was prepared using SMART-Seq v4 Ultra Low Input. Study-wide results and limits: Repertoires sorted by FACS could include abundant clonotypes that are contaminants from the bulk population. Relatively few clonotypes were ones that appeared in both CD4 and CD8 compartments.

Via MiXCR, TCRdb re-called the 5' RACE reads, giving one row per CDR3 protein. The table records about 230,000 distinct CDR3 sequences, less than 7.5% of them present only once. V was shortened by 0 bases and J by 4 bases, with 9 bases between the two germline ends. The CDR3 totals 14 residues. In germline, CDR1 is MNHEY, CDR2 SVGAGI. Comment on this clonotype: Its antigen remains unknown.

This clonotype originated in a man aged 30-40 years who received the YFV17D yellow fever vaccine. Material: CD4+ T cells sorted from PBMCs, obtained on the day of the yellow fever booster vaccination. V and J are TRBV6-5 and TRBJ1-1; TRBD1 might be the D (6 bases). CDR3 loop: CASSYSRGGTEAFF. The CDR3 DNA follows: TGTGCCAGCAGTTACTCCAGAGGGGGCACTGAAGCTTTCTTT.